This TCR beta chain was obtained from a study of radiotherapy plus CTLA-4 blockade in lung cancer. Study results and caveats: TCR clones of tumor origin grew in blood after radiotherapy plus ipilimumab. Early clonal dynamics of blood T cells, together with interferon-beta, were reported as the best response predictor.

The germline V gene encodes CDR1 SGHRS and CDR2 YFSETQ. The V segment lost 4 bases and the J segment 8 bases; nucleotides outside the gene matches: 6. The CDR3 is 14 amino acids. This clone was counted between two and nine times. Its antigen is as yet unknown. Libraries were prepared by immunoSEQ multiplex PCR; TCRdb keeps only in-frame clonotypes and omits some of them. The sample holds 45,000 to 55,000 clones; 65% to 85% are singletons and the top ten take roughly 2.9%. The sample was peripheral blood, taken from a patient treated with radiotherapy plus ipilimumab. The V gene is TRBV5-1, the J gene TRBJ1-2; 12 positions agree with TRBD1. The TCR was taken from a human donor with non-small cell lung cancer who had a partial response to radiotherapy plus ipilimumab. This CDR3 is CASSHRDRGLGYTF. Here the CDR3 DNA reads TGCGCCAGCAGCCACCGGGACAGGGGGCTCGGCTACACCTTC.